This T cell receptor (beta chain) was captured in a study of blood T cell repertoires in COVID-19. Here immunoSEQ multiplex PCR was the method, and the copy in TCRdb shows in-frame clones only, minus some. The table records some 510,000 clones, 88% of them present only once. The CDR3 is 14 residues long. Trimming removed 7 bases at V and 2 bases at J, with 12 bases between. In germline, CDR1 is SNHLY, CDR2 FYNNEI. The genes are TRBV2 and TRBJ1-5; D unclear. Sequencing used PBMCs or T cells enriched from blood (not recorded which). The receptor's source is a woman between 40 and 50 years old who had recovered from COVID-19. The CDR3 region is CASTERWGNQPQHF. The CDR3 coding sequence is TGTGCCAGCACCGAGCGATGGGGCAATCAGCCCCAGCATTTT.